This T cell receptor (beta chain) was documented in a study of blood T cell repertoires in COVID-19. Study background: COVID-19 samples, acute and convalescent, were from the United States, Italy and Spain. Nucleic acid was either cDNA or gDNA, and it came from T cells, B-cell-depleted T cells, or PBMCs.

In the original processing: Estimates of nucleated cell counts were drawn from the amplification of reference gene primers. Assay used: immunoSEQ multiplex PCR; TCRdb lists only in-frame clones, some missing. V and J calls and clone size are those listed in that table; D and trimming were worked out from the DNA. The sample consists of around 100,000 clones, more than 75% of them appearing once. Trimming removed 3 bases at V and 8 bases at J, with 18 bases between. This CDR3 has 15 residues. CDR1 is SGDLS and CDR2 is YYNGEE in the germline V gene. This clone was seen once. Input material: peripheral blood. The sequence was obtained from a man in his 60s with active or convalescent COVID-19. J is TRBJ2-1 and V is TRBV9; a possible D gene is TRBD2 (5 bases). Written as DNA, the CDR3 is TGTGCCAGCAGCGCCAAGGTTTCATACGGGGATGAGCAGTTCTTC. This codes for CASSAKVSYGDEQFF.